This TCR beta chain was sequenced for a study of CD8+ T cells in alopecia areata. The treatment denotes: oral pan-JAK inhibitor, 5-10 mg twice daily. Study-wide points: Relative to normal scalp, lesional scalp, especially alopecia totalis/universalis, showed higher clonality.

Note on this clone: No antigen is known for it.

The CDR3 covers 11 residues. Trimming cost V 8 bases and J 2 bases, with 8 bases left between them. Germline CDR1 reads SQVTM; CDR2 reads ANQGSEA. In each case, RNA was isolated and then reverse transcribed into cDNA as the sequencing template. TCRdb's table, derived via immunoSEQ multiplex PCR, lists solely in-frame clones and lacks some. The sample includes about 210,000 clones, approximately 40% of them seen just once. This specimen consisted of CD4+ T cells sorted from blood, obtained at roughly week 36, from a patient treated with tofacitinib. The origin of this receptor is a human donor with alopecia areata. The chain employs TRBV29-1 and TRBJ2-3, with no clear D. The CDR3 reads CSSQFTDTQYF. In DNA, the CDR3 is TGCAGCTCACAGTTCACAGATACGCAGTATTTT.